The 25 T cell receptor beta chains in this list originate from one sample, sequenced in a study of blood T cell repertoires in COVID-19. Only in-frame clones appear in the TCRdb table, and some are missing; sequencing was by immunoSEQ multiplex PCR. The sample lists about 380,000 clones; approximately 87% were seen once. Source material: PBMCs or T cells enriched from blood (not recorded which). The receptors come from a man aged 30-40 years who had recovered from COVID-19.

The sample holds one count of this clone. The DNA for the CDR3 is TGTGCCAGCAGCCCCGACAGGGATTCACCCCTCCACTTT. Its protein product is CASSPDRDSPLHF. V is TRBV5-6 and J is TRBJ1-6; 7 bases fit TRBD1. The germline V gene has CDR1 SGHDT and CDR2 YYEEEE. CDR3 size: 13 residues. The V and J ends lost 4 bases and 8 bases, in that order; junction bases with no gene match: 3.

The V call is TRBV6-2 or TRBV6-3, the J call TRBJ2-5; the D gene is possibly TRBD2 (5 bases). Germline CDR1 and CDR2: MNHEY and SVGEGT. V gave up 5 bases and J gave up 1 base, with 14 bases separating them. The length of the CDR3 is 15 residues. The CDR3 sequence: CASSPLGDFQETQYF. CDR3 DNA sequence: TGTGCCAGCAGTCCCTTGGGAGACTTCCAAGAGACCCAGTACTTC.

This chain connects TRBV18 to TRBJ1-2; possible D gene TRBD1, 6 bases. Deletions cut 3 bases from V and 7 bases from J, with 12 bases between. This CDR3 comprises 13 residues. Germline CDR1 is KGHSH and CDR2 is LQKENI. CDR3 loop: CASSPTGKGGYTF. The CDR3 region has the DNA TGTGCCAGCTCACCCACAGGGAAGGGTGGCTACACCTTC.

The V and J genes are TRBV4-1 and TRBJ2-7, with D maybe TRBD1 (6 bases). V was trimmed by 4 bases and J by 6 bases, leaving 13 bases between them. In germline, CDR1 is MGHRA, CDR2 YSYEKL. The CDR3 is 13 amino acids. CDR3 region: CASSLRAGVEQYF. The CDR3, as DNA: TGCGCCAGCAGCCTACGGGCAGGGGTCGAGCAGTACTTC.

The chain couples TRBV5-1 to TRBJ2-2; TRBD2 agrees at 8 bases. This CDR3 has 16 residues. The ends lost 6 bases at V and 5 bases at J; junction bases unmatched: 12. CDR1 SGHRS and CDR2 YFSETQ come from the germline V gene. DNA of the CDR3: TGCGCCAGCACCCTTGAGGGCGGGGGGCGAACCGGGGAGCTGTTTTTT. Amino acid sequence: CASTLEGGGRTGELFF.

As for this clone: At the DNA level, this CDR3 is encoded by other sequences in the same sample as well. V is TRBV5-4 and J is TRBJ1-3; D might be TRBD1 (5 bases). Germline V CDR1 and CDR2: SGHNT, YYREEE (reference sequence). The CDR3 totals 14 residues. Trimming removed 0 bases at V and 2 bases at J, with 6 bases between. The CDR3 spells CASSLAGPGNTIYF. The CDR3, as DNA: TGTGCCAGCAGCTTGGCAGGGCCTGGAAACACCATATATTTT.

CDR3 sequence: CASSLKGAGGHTDTQYF. The DNA of the CDR3 is TGTGCCAGCAGCTTGAAAGGAGCGGGGGGCCACACAGATACGCAGTATTTT. The chain employs TRBV5-4 and TRBJ2-3, with 9 bases lining up with TRBD2. Trimming took 1 base from V and 2 from J; bases not matched to a gene: 8. The germline V gene has CDR1 SGHNT and CDR2 YYREEE (reference sequence). The CDR3 runs to 17 residues.

The genes are TRBV6-5 and TRBJ1-1; 9 bases match TRBD1. The V segment lost 6 bases and the J segment 5 bases; nucleotides outside the gene matches: 10. This CDR3 comprises 15 residues. The germline V gene has CDR1 MNHEY and CDR2 SVGAGI. CDR3 DNA sequence: TGTGCCAGCAGACCCTGGACAGGGGCCGTAACTGAAGCTTTCTTT. Translated, it gives CASRPWTGAVTEAFF.

The rearrangement links TRBV6-2 or TRBV6-3 to TRBJ1-1; TRBD1 matches at 7 bases. CDR3 length: 14 amino acids. Germline CDR1 and CDR2: MNHEY and SVGEGT. V was clipped by 1 base and J by 5 bases; unmatched bases: 4. The CDR3 nucleotides are TGTGCCAGCAGTTACTTCACGGGACAGACTGAAGCTTTCTTT. Translation gives CASSYFTGQTEAFF.

This chain links TRBV7-9 with TRBJ2-1; D remains ambiguous. The germline gives CDR1 SEHNR, CDR2 FQNEAQ (reference sequence). With 1 base removed from V and 6 bases from J, the gap between germline ends came to 4 bases. This CDR3 is built from 12 residues. The CDR3 loop reads CASSLDGNEQFF. CDR3 in DNA: TGTGCCAGCAGCTTAGACGGCAATGAGCAGTTCTTC.

The J gene is TRBJ2-2, the V gene TRBV4-1, with D perhaps matching TRBD2 (6 bases). This CDR3 has 14 residues. The ends were cut back, 1 base at V and 5 bases at J, with 8 bases in the middle. Germline V gene lookup returns CDR1 MGHRA and CDR2 YSYEKL. CDR3 in DNA: TGCGCCAGCAGCCAAGGCGGAGGGACCGGGGAGCTGTTTTTT. It encodes CASSQGGGTGELFF.

The chain couples TRBV12-3 or TRBV12-4 to TRBJ2-1; 11 bases fit TRBD2. The trim removed 2 bases at V and 15 bases at J, leaving 6 bases unmatched. CDR3 size: 13 residues. In DNA form, the CDR3 reads TGTGCCAGCAGTTTACAGACTAGCGGGGACACGTTCTTC. Translation gives CASSLQTSGDTFF.

The chain is built from TRBV14 and TRBJ1-2; tentatively, D is TRBD1 (5 bases). V was cut by 8 bases and J by 4 bases, with 14 bases left in between. The germline V gene has CDR1 SGHDN and CDR2 FVKESK. The CDR3 is made up of 13 amino acids. CDR3 protein: CASSTDIIYGYTF. The CDR3 DNA reads TGTGCCAGCTCTACGGACATTATCTATGGCTACACCTTC.

This chain connects TRBV30 to TRBJ2-5, with unresolved D. Per the germline V gene, CDR1 is GTSNPN and CDR2 is SVGIG (reference sequence). The CDR3 contains 11 residues. Trimming removed 3 bases at V and 2 bases at J, with 4 bases between. The CDR3 coding sequence is TGTGCCTGGAGATTACAAGAGACCCAGTACTTC. The encoded protein is CAWRLQETQYF.

About this clone: Within the sample, other DNA sequences also encode this same CDR3. V is TRBV5-1 and J is TRBJ1-3; D remains ambiguous. Germline CDR1 SGHRS, CDR2 YFSETQ. The CDR3 consists of 13 residues. Trimming stripped 0 bases from V and 2 bases from J, with 3 bases between. The CDR3 loop reads CASSLDTGNTIYF. The CDR3, as DNA: TGCGCCAGCAGCTTGGATACTGGAAACACCATATATTTT. The entire variable domain, with the rest obtained from reference TRBV5-1 and TRBJ1-3, is as follows: KAGVTQTPRYLIKTRGQQVTLSCSPISGHRSVSWYQQTPGQGLQFLFEYFSETQRNKGNFPGRFSGRQFSNSRSEMNVSTLELGDSALYLCASSLDTGNTIYFGEGSWLTVV.

This clone has a single count. This chain connects TRBV6-1 to TRBJ2-7; tentative D call: TRBD2 (7 bases). Trimming left V 8 bases short and J 4 bases short, with 15 bases between. Germline V CDR1 and CDR2: MNHNS, SASEGT. The length of the CDR3 is 13 residues. The CDR3 nucleotides read TGTGCCAGCGTGGGGGGGCCTCAATACGAGCAGTACTTC. Its protein is CASVGGPQYEQYF.

The CDR3: CASSPTSGGYTDTQYF. CDR3 sequence (DNA): TGTGCCAGCAGCCCGACTAGCGGGGGCTACACAGATACGCAGTATTTT. The V call is TRBV7-9, the J call TRBJ2-3; 12 bases are shared with TRBD2. V shed 5 bases, J shed 2 bases, and the junction held 5 bases outside the gene matches. The CDR3 has 16 residues. CDR1 SEHNR and CDR2 FQNEAQ come from the germline V gene (reference sequence).

The chain carries TRBV10-3 and TRBJ1-4; D may be TRBD1 (5 bases). CDR1 and CDR2 (germline): ENHRY, SYGVKD. With 10 bases removed from V and 0 bases from J, the gap between germline ends came to 12 bases. This CDR3 is 14 amino acids long. CDR3 in DNA: TGTGCCACGCGGGACGGCACAACTAATGAAAAACTGTTTTTT. Protein: CATRDGTTNEKLFF.

The gene calls are TRBV3-1 (or the pseudogene TRBV3-2) and TRBJ2-3; 11 bases fit TRBD1. J was trimmed by 2 bases and V by 1 base; bases with no gene match: 2. CDR3 size: 16 residues. Germline V lookup: CDR1 LGHDT, CDR2 YNNKEL (reference sequence). The CDR3, as DNA: TGTGCCAGCAGCCAAGGGGACAGGGGGGCCACAGATACGCAGTATTTT. Protein product: CASSQGDRGATDTQYF.

This clone has more than one count but fewer than ten. As DNA, the CDR3 is TGCGCCAGCAGTGAACAGGGGGCCCATCAGCCCCAGCATTTT. Translation gives CASSEQGAHQPQHF. The chain joins TRBV10-2 to TRBJ1-5, with TRBD1 matching over 9 bases. This CDR3 contains 14 residues. The ends lost 3 bases at V and 5 bases at J; junction bases unmatched: 2. The germline V gene has CDR1 WSHSY and CDR2 SAAADI.

J is TRBJ2-1 and V is TRBV2; the match to TRBD2 covers 13 bases. The trim removed 6 bases at V and 4 bases at J, leaving 3 bases unmatched. The CDR3 covers 15 residues. Looked up from germline, CDR1 is SNHLY and CDR2 is FYNNEI. In DNA, the CDR3 is TGTGCCAGCAGGGGACTAGCGGGGAGTTACAATGAGCAGTTCTTC. Translating it yields CASRGLAGSYNEQFF.

This clone was seen a few times. The chain uses TRBV30 and TRBJ2-1; D is uncertain. Per the germline V gene, CDR1 is GTSNPN and CDR2 is SVGIG (reference sequence). CDR3 length equals 15 residues. Trimming pared 1 base from V and 6 bases from J, leaving 16 bases between. The CDR3 sequence: CAWSAVGPFSNEQFF. The CDR3 coding sequence is TGTGCCTGGAGTGCCGTGGGCCCTTTCTCCAATGAGCAGTTCTTC.

V is TRBV4-1 and J is TRBJ1-6; D call uncertain. Between the trimmed V and J ends, which lost 4 bases and 0 bases, there was a span of 4 bases. Germline CDR1 is MGHRA and CDR2 is YSYEKL. CDR3 length: 14 residues. CDR3 sequence reads: CASSPFSYNSPLHF. CDR3 nucleotide sequence: TGCGCCAGCAGCCCCTTCTCCTATAATTCACCCCTCCACTTT.

The gene calls are TRBV4-1 and TRBJ2-1; D is perhaps TRBD2 (6 bases). Germline values: CDR1 MGHRA, CDR2 YSYEKL. V was cut by 6 bases and J by 7 bases, with 25 bases left in between. The CDR3 length is 17 residues. DNA of the CDR3: TGCGCCAGCAGACCAAGATCTGGGGGGAACCATCAAAATGAGCAGTTCTTC. Its translation: CASRPRSGGNHQNEQFF.

This clone was seen only once. The same CDR3 arises from other DNA sequences in this sample as well. This rearrangement joins TRBV18 to TRBJ1-2; weak D call: TRBD1 (6 bases). Germline V gene data show CDR1 as KGHSH and CDR2 as LQKENI. V dropped 3 bases and J dropped 4 bases, with 9 bases sitting between them. The CDR3 is 13 residues long. CDR3 DNA sequence: TGTGCCAGCTCACCGGACAGTATCTATGGCTACACCTTC. Residues: CASSPDSIYGYTF.